This T cell receptor (beta chain) was profiled in a study of blood T cell repertoires in COVID-19. The germline V gene has CDR1 DFQATT and CDR2 SNEGSKA (reference sequence). The CDR3 loop spans 10 amino acids. The V end was cut by 8 bases, the J end by 4 bases, with 8 bases between. Some clones are missing from TCRdb's copy, which holds only in-frame ones; the method was immunoSEQ multiplex PCR. The table includes some 260,000 clones, approximately 88% detected once. The TCR comes from a woman in her 70s with COVID-19, enrolled during active disease. The sequencing sample was made of peripheral blood. The chain links TRBV20-1 to TRBJ2-5, with D tentatively TRBD1 (6 bases). The CDR3 nucleotides are TGCAGTACAGGGTTAGAGACCCAGTACTTC. It codes for CSTGLETQYF.